Listed below are T cell receptor beta chains from one sample, sequenced in a study of siplizumab effects on memory and regulatory T cells. The method was immunoSEQ multiplex PCR; TCRdb's version includes in-frame clones alone and lacks a portion of them. The sample comprises 70,000 to 90,000 clones, approximately 90% of which are singletons, and roughly 15% rests with the top ten. The sequenced sample consisted of CD4+ T cells sorted from blood. Source of these receptors: a human donor in good health. Each CDR3 is given with its conserved first and last residue. A D gene is named only where the DNA matches it firmly. Not all rows give a size; the values are once, few, many and, for expanded clones, a class.

cdr3_nt	cdr3_aa	d_call	v_call	j_call	clone_size
TGCGCCAGCAGTGTATACAAGCGGGCCGACAATGAGCAGTTCTTC	CASSVYKRADNEQFF	NA	TRBV10-1	TRBJ2-1	NA
TGTGCCAGCAGCCATGGACGCTACGAGCAGTACTTC	CASSHGRYEQYF	NA	TRBV11-3	TRBJ2-7	NA
TGTGCCAGCAGCCCACAGCTCACACTCTACGAGCAGTACTTC	CASSPQLTLYEQYF	NA	TRBV9	TRBJ2-7	NA
TGTGCCAGCAGCCTTTCCACAGATACGCAGTATTTT	CASSLSTDTQYF	NA	TRBV7-2	TRBJ2-3	NA
TGTGCCAGCAGCTCCCCAGGGCACGGAAACACCATATATTTT	CASSSPGHGNTIYF	NA	TRBV5-5	TRBJ1-3	NA
TGTGCCACCAGCAGAGACCTGCTAGCGGGATTGAACCAAGAGACCCAGTACTTC	CATSRDLLAGLNQETQYF	TRBD2	TRBV15	TRBJ2-5	NA
TGCGCCAGCAGCTTGGACAGGGGGGCTAACTATGGCTACACCTTC	CASSLDRGANYGYTF	TRBD1	TRBV5-1	TRBJ1-2	NA
TGTGCCAGCATGAACGTGGGAGGGCTAGGCAATCAGCCCCAGCATTTT	CASMNVGGLGNQPQHF	NA	TRBV7-2	TRBJ1-5	NA
TGTGCCAGCAGTGTGACAGGGGCCTATCTGGGCACTGAAGCTTTCTTT	CASSVTGAYLGTEAFF	TRBD1	TRBV2	TRBJ1-1	few
TGTGCCAGCAGTGGGAAAAGCGGTCTCACACTGAATGAGCAGTTCTTC	CASSGKSGLTLNEQFF	NA	TRBV6-1	TRBJ2-1	NA
TGTGCCAGCAGCCTAGATCAGGGAGGAAAGATCACAGATACGCAGTATTTT	CASSLDQGGKITDTQYF	NA	TRBV5-5	TRBJ2-3	NA
TGTGCCAGCAGAGTCGCGTACGGGGAGCTGTTTTTT	CASRVAYGELFF	NA	TRBV6-6	TRBJ2-2	NA
TGTGCCTGGAGTCGAGGGGGTTCCCTCCACTTT	CAWSRGGSLHF	NA	TRBV30	TRBJ1-6	NA
TGTGCCAGCAGCTTTGGTAGCGGAACCTACGAGCAGTACTTC	CASSFGSGTYEQYF	NA	TRBV7-9	TRBJ2-7	NA
TGTGCCACCAGCAGAGGCCGGAGTTCACCCCTCCACTTT	CATSRGRSSPLHF	NA	TRBV15	TRBJ1-6	NA
TGTGCCAGCAGACCGGGGACAGGGGTGGGTGAAAAACTGTTTTTT	CASRPGTGVGEKLFF	TRBD1	TRBV6-6	TRBJ1-4	NA
TGTGCCAGCATCTCCTTAGGGAGTCACCAAGAGACCCAGTACTTC	CASISLGSHQETQYF	NA	TRBV6-6	TRBJ2-5	NA
TGTGCCAGTATGGGGGTAGCGGGACCAACCGGGGAGCTGTTTTTT	CASMGVAGPTGELFF	TRBD2	TRBV19	TRBJ2-2	NA
TGTGCCAGCAGTGAAACCTTCGGGGGGTCAGGGGGGCTCTACGAGCAGTACTTC	CASSETFGGSGGLYEQYF	NA	TRBV6-1	TRBJ2-7	NA
TGTGCCAGCAGTGAATATGGACAGGGTAATGAAAAACTGTTTTTT	CASSEYGQGNEKLFF	TRBD1	TRBV25-1	TRBJ1-4	NA
TGTGCCAGCAGTCCCCCCGTGGGGTTCCAAGAGACCCAGTACTTC	CASSPPVGFQETQYF	NA	TRBV28	TRBJ2-5	NA
TGTGCCAGCAGTGCGGCCGAGACCCGTGATACGCAGTATTTT	CASSAAETRDTQYF	NA	TRBV6-1	TRBJ2-3	NA
TGCGCCAGCAGCCCCGGGTTGAACACTGAAGCTTTCTTT	CASSPGLNTEAFF	NA	TRBV5-1	TRBJ1-1	NA
TGCGCCAGCAGCCAAGACCCTTCGCTACTCTTCGGACAGGGGACCTTCTACGAGCAGTACTTC	CASSQDPSLLFGQGTFYEQYF	TRBD1	TRBV4-1	TRBJ2-7	few
TGTGCCAGCTCACTTCTTAGGACGCCGCTCATGAACACTGAAGCTTTCTTT	CASSLLRTPLMNTEAFF	NA	TRBV18	TRBJ1-1	NA
TGTGCCAGTACGGGCCGACAGGGGCCCGGGGAGCTGTTTTTT	CASTGRQGPGELFF	TRBD1	TRBV19	TRBJ2-2	NA
TGTGCCAGCAGCCCAGGGGGCGGGGGCACAGATACGCAGTATTTT	CASSPGGGGTDTQYF	TRBD1	TRBV7-9	TRBJ2-3	once
TGTGCTAGTGGTTTGGTCGGGTCGGGGGGAAGCAATCAGCCCCAGCATTTT	CASGLVGSGGSNQPQHF	NA	TRBV12-5	TRBJ1-5	NA
TGCCTAGCGGGATACTCAGATACGCAGTATTTT	CLAGYSDTQYF	TRBD2	TRBV29-1	TRBJ2-3	NA
TGTGCCTGGAGTGTCGAACAGACTAACACTGAAGCTTTCTTT	CAWSVEQTNTEAFF	NA	TRBV30	TRBJ1-1	NA
TGTGCCAGCAGCAACAGGGGGCCCATCTACTTC	CASSNRGPIYF	TRBD1	TRBV6-6	TRBJ2-7	NA
TGTGCCAGCAGCTTACGGACAGGGGATGAGCAGTTCTTC	CASSLRTGDEQFF	TRBD1	TRBV11-3	TRBJ2-1	NA
TGTGCCAGCAGGCCTTCTCAGGGGGCGCGGGGCGAGCAGTACTTC	CASRPSQGARGEQYF	TRBD1	TRBV6-1	TRBJ2-7	NA
TGTGCCAGTAGTATAATAAGCCCCGTTACTGAAGCTTTCTTT	CASSIISPVTEAFF	NA	TRBV19	TRBJ1-1	NA
TGTGCCAGCAGCGTAGCCCAGGGGCTCTCTGGAAACACCATATATTTT	CASSVAQGLSGNTIYF	NA	TRBV9	TRBJ1-3	NA
TGTGCCTGGAGTGTTCGGGAAACTGGAAACACCATATATTTT	CAWSVRETGNTIYF	NA	TRBV30	TRBJ1-3	NA
TGTGCCAGCAGCTCAAGGGGGGAGACAGGGACTGAAGCTTTCTTT	CASSSRGETGTEAFF	TRBD1	TRBV7-9	TRBJ1-1	NA
TGTGCCAGCAGTTCAGACAGATTCTATTCACCCCTCCACTTT	CASSSDRFYSPLHF	NA	TRBV27	TRBJ1-6	NA
TGTGCCTGGACGGACAGGGGGCATCAGCCCCAGCATTTT	CAWTDRGHQPQHF	TRBD1	TRBV30	TRBJ1-5	once
TGTGCCAGCAGCTTAGGTTTTTCGCGGAGACCCCGCACAGATACGCAGTATTTT	CASSLGFSRRPRTDTQYF	NA	TRBV11-1	TRBJ2-3	NA
TGCGCCAGCAGCTCCGAAACAGGCTACGAGCAGTACTTC	CASSSETGYEQYF	NA	TRBV4-1	TRBJ2-7	few
TGTGCCAGCAGCTTAGAAGGCGGGAGGGCCGGGGAGCAGTTCTTC	CASSLEGGRAGEQFF	TRBD2	TRBV7-2	TRBJ2-1	few
TGTGCCAGCAGCTCCCACAGGGGGCCCAACTATGGCTACACCTTC	CASSSHRGPNYGYTF	TRBD1	TRBV11-2	TRBJ1-2	NA
TGTGCCAGCAGCCCCTTTACGACTAGCGGATACGAGCAGTACTTC	CASSPFTTSGYEQYF	TRBD2	TRBV7-3	TRBJ2-7	NA